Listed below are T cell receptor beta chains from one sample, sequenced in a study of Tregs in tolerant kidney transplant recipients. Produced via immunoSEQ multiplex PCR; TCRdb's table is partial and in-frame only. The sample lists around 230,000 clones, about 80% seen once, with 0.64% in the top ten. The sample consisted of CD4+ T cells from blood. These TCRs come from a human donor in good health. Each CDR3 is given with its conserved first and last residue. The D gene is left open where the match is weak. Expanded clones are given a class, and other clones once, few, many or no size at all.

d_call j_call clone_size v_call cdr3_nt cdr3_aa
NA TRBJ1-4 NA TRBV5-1 TGCGCCAGCAGCTTGTCCGGGGTCTCTGATGAAAAACTGTTTTTT CASSLSGVSDEKLFF
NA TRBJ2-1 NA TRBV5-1 TGCGCCAGCAGTCCTCTTCTCTCCTACAATGAGCAGTTCTTC CASSPLLSYNEQFF
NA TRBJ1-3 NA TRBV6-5 TGTGCCAGCAGACAGGGATCGGGAAACACCATATATTTT CASRQGSGNTIYF
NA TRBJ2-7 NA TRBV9 TGTGCCAGCAGCGTAGACGGCGGAGGGACCTACGAGCAGTACTTC CASSVDGGGTYEQYF
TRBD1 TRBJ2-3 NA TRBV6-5 TGTGCCAGTAGGACAGGGGGCCACACAGATACGCAGTATTTT CASRTGGHTDTQYF
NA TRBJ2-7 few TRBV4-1 TGCGCCAGCAGCCTCTGGGGTGACAGGAGTACTTCGGAGCAGTACTTC CASSLWGDRSTSEQYF
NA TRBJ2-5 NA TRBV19 TGTGCCACACAAGGCACAGGGCGGGGCGGGACCCAGTACTTC CATQGTGRGGTQYF
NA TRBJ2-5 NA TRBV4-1 TGCGCCAGCAGCCAATCTTCAGGGCGAGAGACCCAGTACTTC CASSQSSGRETQYF
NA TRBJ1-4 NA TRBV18 TGTGCCAGCTCACTCACAGGAGGTGACAATGAAAAACTGTTTTTT CASSLTGGDNEKLFF
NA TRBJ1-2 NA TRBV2 TGTGCCAGACAGACAGGAAGGGGCTACACCTTC CARQTGRGYTF
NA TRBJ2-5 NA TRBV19 TGTGCCAGTAGTATTCATGGGTACCAAGAGACCCAGTACTTC CASSIHGYQETQYF
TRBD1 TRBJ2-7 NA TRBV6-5 TGTGCCAGCCTAAGGGACAGTAGCTCCTACGAGCAGTACTTC CASLRDSSSYEQYF
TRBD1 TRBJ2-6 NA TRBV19 TGTGCCAGTAGTATCCGACAGGGCCTGGCCTCGGGGGCCAACGTCCTGACTTTC CASSIRQGLASGANVLTF
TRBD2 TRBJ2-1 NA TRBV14 TGTGCCAGCAGCCCACGACTAGCGGGCCTCTACAATGAGCAGTTCTTC CASSPRLAGLYNEQFF
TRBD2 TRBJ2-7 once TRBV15 TGTGCCACCAGCAGAGTAAAGACTAGCGGGAGTCACGAGCAGTACTTC CATSRVKTSGSHEQYF
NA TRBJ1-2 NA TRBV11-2 TGTGCCAGCAGCCCCGAGGGCGCCGGTGGCTACACCTTC CASSPEGAGGYTF
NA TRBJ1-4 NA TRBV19 TGTGCCAGTAGTATAATAACAGGTCTCTATGAAAAACTGTTTTTT CASSIITGLYEKLFF
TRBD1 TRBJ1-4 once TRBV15 TGTGCCACCAGCAGAGATGCTACAGGGGATGAAAAACTGTTTTTT CATSRDATGDEKLFF
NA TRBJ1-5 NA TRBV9 TGTGCCAGCAGCGTAGGAGGGTACCGCAATCAGCCCCAGCATTTT CASSVGGYRNQPQHF
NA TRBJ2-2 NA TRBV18 TGTGCCAGCTCACAAGACATGGGGGCCGGCACCGGGGAGCTGTTTTTT CASSQDMGAGTGELFF
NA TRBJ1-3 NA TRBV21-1 TGTGCCAGCAGCAAAGAGGCCCTTTCTGGAAACACCATATATTTT CASSKEALSGNTIYF
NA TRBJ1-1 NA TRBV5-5 TGTGCCAGCAGCGGCGGACAGATGAACACTGAAGCTTTCTTT CASSGGQMNTEAFF
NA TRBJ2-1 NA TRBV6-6 TGTGCCAGCAGTTACCGGTCGGTCAATGAGCAGTTCTTC CASSYRSVNEQFF
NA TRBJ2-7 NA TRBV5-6 TGTGCCAGCACACTGGGGACTCGGTTGGTCGAGCAGTACTTC CASTLGTRLVEQYF
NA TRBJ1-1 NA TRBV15 TGTGCCACCAGCAGAGCTAAAGTTTTCAACACTGAAGCTTTCTTT CATSRAKVFNTEAFF
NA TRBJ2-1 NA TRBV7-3 TGTGCCAGCAGCCTTCCGACAGGTATGGGTTTCAATGAGCAGTTCTTC CASSLPTGMGFNEQFF
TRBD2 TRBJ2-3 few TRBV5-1 TGCGCCAGCACCTTGGCGGGCGGGGGGTTTACAGATACGCAGTATTTT CASTLAGGGFTDTQYF
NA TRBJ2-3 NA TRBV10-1 TGCGCCAGCGGTAGGACAGCAGATACGCAGTATTTT CASGRTADTQYF